These 22 T cell receptor beta chains were sequenced from one sample in a study of CD8+ T cells in alopecia areata. Treatment here: oral pan-JAK inhibitor, 5-10 mg twice daily. RNA extraction was followed by reverse transcription into cDNA, which acted as the sequencing template. TCRdb's copy holds only in-frame clones and misses some; the assay was immunoSEQ multiplex PCR. The table records approximately 200,000 clones, approximately 40% of them present only once. The sequenced sample was CD4+ T cells sorted from blood, obtained between weeks 36 and 40, from a patient treated with tofacitinib. These receptors all stem from a human donor with alopecia areata.

The chain carries TRBV7-8 and TRBJ1-2; a weak D match, TRBD1 (5 bases). CDR1 and CDR2 (germline): SGHVS, FQNEAQ. Deletions cut 2 bases from V and 4 bases from J, with 17 bases between. The CDR3 length is 16 residues. In DNA, the CDR3 is TGTGCCAGCAGCTTAATAGGTGGCCGGACATGCTATGGCTACACCTTC. It translates to CASSLIGGRTCYGYTF.

This clone was observed a handful of times. The chain combines TRBV10-3 with TRBJ2-2; TRBD2 matches 14 bases. The CDR3 is 18 residues long. With V trimmed by 11 bases and J by 2 bases, 13 bases remained unmatched. Germline V gives CDR1 ENHRY, CDR2 SYGVKD. CDR3 sequence reads: CAVARGTSGRPNTGELFF. The CDR3 region has the DNA TGTGCCGTAGCGCGGGGGACTAGCGGGAGACCTAACACCGGGGAGCTGTTTTTT.

This clone came up a few times. This chain connects TRBV25-1 to TRBJ2-5; TRBD1 matches at 7 bases. The DNA end lines up better with TRBJ2-7; the J call may be wrong. Per the germline V gene, CDR1 is MGHDK and CDR2 is SYGVNS. CDR3 size: 14 residues. In nucleotides, the CDR3 is TGTGCCAGCAGCCCCGGGACAGTGTTCTACGAGCAGTACTTC. This encodes CASSPGTVFYEQYF.

This clone was seen only a few times. The chain joins TRBV7-6 to TRBJ2-7; TRBD1 agrees at 7 bases. The CDR3 is 14 amino acids. Germline trimming cut 6 bases from V and 6 bases from J; bases unmatched to any gene: 11. Germline V gene sequence: CDR1 SGHVS, CDR2 FNYEAQ. The CDR3 sequence: CASSLELTGAEQYF. DNA of the CDR3: TGTGCCAGCAGTTTGGAACTTACAGGGGCCGAGCAGTACTTC. Full variable domain (rest looked up from reference TRBV7-6 and TRBJ2-7): GAGVSQSPRYKVTKRGQDVALRCDPISGHVSLYWYRQALGQGPEFLTYFNYEAQQDKSGLPNDRFSAERPEGSISTLTIQRTEQRDSAMYRCASSLELTGAEQYFGPGTRLTVT.

This chain links TRBV13 with TRBJ2-5, with a weak D call TRBD1 (6 bases). V was clipped by 5 bases and J by 2 bases, with 24 bases between them. Germline CDR1 reads PRHDT; CDR2 reads FYEKMQ (reference sequence). The CDR3 sequence is 18 residues long. CDR3 region: CASSPNPPWQGLQETQYF. The CDR3 nucleotides read TGTGCCAGCAGCCCAAACCCTCCGTGGCAGGGGTTACAAGAGACCCAGTACTTC.

The chain employs TRBV7-9 and TRBJ2-7, with D tentatively TRBD2 (5 bases). Germline CDR1 reads SEHNR; CDR2 reads FQNEAQ (reference sequence). The V end was cut by 6 bases, the J end by 3 bases, with 12 bases between. This CDR3 comprises 13 residues. The DNA for the CDR3 is TGTGCCAGCAGTTTCGGAGGCTACTACGAGCAGTACTTC. This translates into CASSFGGYYEQYF.

The chain employs TRBV7-2 and TRBJ2-5, with TRBD2 matching over 9 bases. The CDR3 spans 15 residues. V lost 6 bases to trimming and J lost 4 bases; unmatched junction nucleotides: 9. Germline CDR1 SGHTA, CDR2 FQGNSA. DNA for the CDR3: TGTGCCAGCAGTTCTAGCGGGACTTGGGGAGAGACCCAGTACTTC. It translates to CASSSSGTWGETQYF.

J is TRBJ2-6 and V is TRBV28, with D uncertain. Between the trimmed V and J ends, which lost 8 bases and 0 bases, there was a span of 8 bases. This CDR3 spans 14 amino acids. Germline V gene lookup returns CDR1 MDHEN and CDR2 SYDVKM. CDR3 DNA: TGTGCCAGCGGACGGCCCTCTGGGGCCAACGTCCTGACTTTC. Its translation: CASGRPSGANVLTF.

The chain employs TRBV30 and TRBJ2-1; 12 bases line up with TRBD2. There are 16 residues in the CDR3. V dropped 2 bases and J dropped 9; count of bases not matched to a gene: 11. The germline V gene has CDR1 GTSNPN and CDR2 SVGIG (reference sequence). The CDR3 protein is CAWSPGLAGFTSEQFF. The CDR3 coding sequence is TGTGCCTGGAGTCCCGGACTAGCGGGATTTACGAGTGAGCAGTTCTTC.

The chain joins TRBV7-9 to TRBJ2-1; D may be TRBD1 or TRBD2 (5 bases each). The V and J ends lost 5 bases and 11 bases respectively, with 19 bases between them. The V gene's germline CDR1 is SEHNR and CDR2 FQNEAQ (reference sequence). CDR3 length: 14 residues. CDR3 in DNA: TGTGCCAGCAGCCCCAAGCCAGTCTGGGGGAAGCAGTTCTTC. Translation: CASSPKPVWGKQFF.

This clone showed up just once. The chain combines TRBV5-4 with TRBJ2-5, with D uncertain. The CDR3 has 13 residues. Per germline, CDR1 SGHNT and CDR2 YYREEE (reference sequence). Trimming took 0 bases from V and 7 from J, leaving 10 bases between them. The CDR3 is CASSLVTVGTQYF. Written as DNA, the CDR3 is TGTGCCAGCAGCTTGGTAACCGTTGGGACCCAGTACTTC. The complete variable domain, with remaining parts taken from reference TRBV5-4 and TRBJ2-5, reads ETGVTQSPTHLIKTRGQQVTLRCSSQSGHNTVSWYQQALGQGPQFIFQYYREEENGRGNFPPRFSGLQFPNYSSELNVNALELDDSALYLCASSLVTVGTQYFGPGTRLLVL.

The chain combines TRBV7-2 with TRBJ2-1, with a tentative D call TRBD1 (5 bases). The V gene's germline CDR1 is SGHTA and CDR2 FQGNSA. The CDR3 is 12 residues long. Trimming cost V 1 base and J 15 bases, with 13 bases left between them. CDR3 DNA sequence: TGTGCCAGCAGCTTAGTGGCAGGGCCGGGGTTCTTC. Protein sequence: CASSLVAGPGFF.

This clone was counted between two and nine times. Other DNA sequences in the sample encode the same CDR3. The chain uses TRBV7-9 and TRBJ2-7; no firm D call. Trimming took off 1 base at V and 4 bases at J, with 5 bases between the two ends. The CDR3 is 12 residues long. The germline CDR1 and CDR2 sequences are SEHNR and FQNEAQ (reference sequence). The CDR3 loop is CASSLVGYEQYF. Here the CDR3 DNA reads TGTGCCAGCAGCTTAGTTGGGTACGAGCAGTACTTC.

V gene TRBV11-2 combines with J gene TRBJ2-3; either TRBD1 or TRBD2 may supply D (5 bases each). This CDR3 has 15 amino acids. V lost 5 bases and J 6 bases, leaving 18 bases between the germline ends. Germline lookup yields CDR1 SGHAT and CDR2 FQNNGV. The DNA of the CDR3 is TGTGCCAGCAGCATAAACGGGGCGACAAGGGATACGCAGTATTTT. Residues: CASSINGATRDTQYF.

The gene calls are TRBV2 and TRBJ2-7; a weak D match, TRBD2 (5 bases). Germline V gene data show CDR1 as SNHLY and CDR2 as FYNNEI. Trimming took 9 bases from V and 3 from J, leaving 12 bases between them. This CDR3 is built from 12 residues. This CDR3 is CASREGNYEQYF. The DNA for the CDR3 is TGTGCCAGTCGGGAAGGAAACTACGAGCAGTACTTC.

This clone was counted a few times. The genes are TRBV6-4 and TRBJ2-2, with D maybe TRBD1 (5 bases). The V and J ends lost 5 bases and 4 bases respectively, with 11 bases between them. CDR3 size: 14 residues. Germline V lookup: CDR1 MRHNA, CDR2 SNTAGT. The CDR3 bases are TGTGCCAGCAGTCTTCAGGGTTCCACCGGGGAGCTGTTTTTT. Amino acids: CASSLQGSTGELFF.

This clone was picked up a small number of times. The chain links TRBV19 to TRBJ1-4; 7 bases match TRBD1. The CDR3 sequence is 13 residues long. The J segment lost 4 bases and the V segment lost 7 bases, leaving 3 bases of the junction unmatched. Germline V gene data show CDR1 as LNHDA and CDR2 as SQIVND (reference sequence). CDR3 sequence: CASNRGFNEKLFF. CDR3 DNA: TGTGCCAGTAACAGGGGATTTAATGAAAAACTGTTTTTT.

The CDR3 coding sequence is TGTGCCAGCAGCGTAGAGTCCCTCAGAAGCTCCTACAATGAGCAGTTCTTC. This sequence encodes CASSVESLRSSYNEQFF. J is TRBJ2-1 and V is TRBV9; D ambiguous. CDR3 length: 17 amino acids. Trimming stripped 0 bases from V and 0 bases from J, with 13 bases between. Germline lookup yields CDR1 SGDLS and CDR2 YYNGEE.

The chain employs TRBV5-1 and TRBJ2-5; tentative D call: TRBD1 (6 bases). The V gene lost 0 bases and the J gene lost 2 bases, with 11 bases spanning the gap. Per the germline V gene, CDR1 is SGHRS and CDR2 is YFSETQ. This CDR3 is 15 amino acids long. The CDR3 DNA follows: TGCGCCAGCAGCTTGGGGGGACACCAACAAGAGACCCAGTACTTC. Amino acids: CASSLGGHQQETQYF. Based on the CDR3 plus reference TRBV5-1 and TRBJ2-5, the full variable domain is KAGVTQTPRYLIKTRGQQVTLSCSPISGHRSVSWYQQTPGQGLQFLFEYFSETQRNKGNFPGRFSGRQFSNSRSEMNVSTLELGDSALYLCASSLGGHQQETQYFGPGTRLLVL.

This chain joins TRBV6-5 and TRBJ1-5; a possible D gene is TRBD1 (5 bases). The CDR3 is 13 residues long. The V end lost 6 bases, the J end lost 3 bases, and 9 bases lay between the germline ends. CDR1 is MNHEY and CDR2 is SVGAGI in the germline V gene. The CDR3 loop reads CASRRDYNQPQHF. The CDR3, as DNA: TGTGCCAGCAGGCGGGACTACAATCAGCCCCAGCATTTT.

The chain uses TRBV5-1 and TRBJ2-7; 9 bases are shared with TRBD1. Trimming at V came to 0 bases and at J to 3 bases, leaving 4 bases not matched to a gene. The germline V gene encodes CDR1 SGHRS and CDR2 YFSETQ. This CDR3 has 15 amino acids. CDR3 residues: CASSLVTGGFYEQYF. The CDR3, as DNA: TGCGCCAGCAGCTTGGTCACAGGGGGCTTCTACGAGCAGTACTTC.

V gene TRBV25-1 combines with J gene TRBJ2-7; 7 nucleotides line up with TRBD2. V gave up 6 bases and J gave up 12 bases; unmatched junction bases: 14. CDR1 is MGHDK, CDR2 SYGVNS, per germline. The CDR3 length is 13 residues. This chain's CDR3 is CASRGNYGGDWYF. The CDR3 coding sequence is TGTGCCAGCAGAGGGAATTATGGGGGGGATTGGTACTTC.